This record covers a single T cell receptor beta chain. The data belong to a study of shared clonotypes between healthy human individuals. The CDR3 has 14 amino acids. The ends were cut back, 4 bases at V and 4 bases at J, with 10 bases in the middle. Germline CDR1 and CDR2: SGHTA and FQGNSA. Genomic DNA of each subset was evenly split across several immunoSEQ plates. Produced via immunoSEQ multiplex PCR; TCRdb's table is partial and in-frame only. The sample consists of approximately 350,000 clones, 90% to 97% of them appearing once. Material for sequencing was memory CD8+ T cells sorted from blood. Subset here: CD45RO+ cells pooled with CCR7-negative TemRA cells. The sequence was collected from a man aged 25-45 years in good health. The chain employs TRBV7-2 and TRBJ2-2; D not resolved. The CDR3 coding sequence is TGTGCCAGCAGCTCACGGGTGGGCACCGGGGAGCTGTTTTTT. Protein sequence: CASSSRVGTGELFF.